The sequence of this TCR beta chain was determined in a study of T cell responses to AZD1222 COVID-19 vaccine. Trimming removed 5 bases from V and 2 bases from J, with 13 bases in between. The CDR3 has 15 residues. Germline V gene data show CDR1 as SGHVS and CDR2 as FQNEAQ. Here immunoSEQ multiplex PCR was the method, and the copy in TCRdb shows in-frame clones only, minus some. This sample has 110,000 to 150,000 clones, with more than 80% found just once. Study observations and caveats: CD4 TCRs associated with vaccination spanned spike, dominating at 160-218 and 743-854. Repertoires were obtained solely post-peak T cell response. The donors showed a predominance of white British ancestry and of females, with possible underestimation of clonal diversity.

Concerning this clone itself: The antigen is undetermined.

The V and J genes are TRBV7-8 and TRBJ1-3; D gene unclear. The origin of this receptor is an adult in good health. Here the sequenced sample was peripheral blood, taken on day 0 of AZD1222 vaccination. As DNA, the CDR3 is TGTGCCAGCAGCATTCTCCCAGTGACTGGAAACACCATATATTTT. This translates into CASSILPVTGNTIYF.